The 19 T cell receptor beta chains presented below share a single source sample, sequenced in a study of blood T cell repertoires in COVID-19. Libraries were prepared by immunoSEQ multiplex PCR; TCRdb keeps only in-frame clonotypes and omits some of them. The sample includes approximately 280,000 clones, nearly 90% seen only once; the top ten take roughly 9%. The specimen sequenced was peripheral blood. These receptors all stem from a man aged 18 to 30 with active or convalescent COVID-19.

The V call is TRBV14, the J call TRBJ1-2, with 9 bases aligning to TRBD1. Germline CDR1 and CDR2: SGHDN and FVKESK. The CDR3 consists of 16 residues. Trimming removed 1 base from V and 2 bases from J; junction bases left unmatched: 5. CDR3 amino acids: CASSQGGGTGNYGYTF. CDR3 bases: TGTGCCAGCAGCCAAGGGGGGGGGACAGGGAACTATGGCTACACCTTC. The whole variable domain, filled in from reference TRBV14 and TRBJ1-2, reads EAGVTQFPSHSVIEKGQTVTLRCDPISGHDNLYWYRRVMGKEIKFLLHFVKESKQDESGMPNNRFLAERTGGTYSTLKVQPAELEDSGVYFCASSQGGGTGNYGYTFGSGTRLTVV.

This clone was seen a handful of times. V is TRBV10-3 and J is TRBJ1-4, with a weak D call TRBD1 (6 bases). Germline CDR1 reads ENHRY; CDR2 reads SYGVKD. Trimming cost V 6 bases and J 12 bases, with 14 bases left between them. There are 12 residues in the CDR3. CDR3 nucleotide sequence: TGTGCCATCAGCGAAGGACAGCTGGAACTGTTTTTT. This gives the protein CAISEGQLELFF.

The genes are TRBV6-5 and TRBJ2-3; 7 bases agree with TRBD2. The CDR3 sequence is 16 residues long. With 2 bases clipped from V and 2 bases from J, the junction kept 7 bases outside the gene matches. In germline, CDR1 is MNHEY, CDR2 SVGAGI. CDR3 DNA: TGTGCCAGCAGTTACACACTAGCGTCGTTCACAGATACGCAGTATTTT. Translating gives CASSYTLASFTDTQYF.

The chain recombines TRBV27 with TRBJ1-1, with 8 positions matching TRBD1. The CDR3 extends over 15 amino acids. With 8 bases clipped from V and 5 bases from J, the junction kept 13 bases outside the gene matches. In germline, CDR1 is MNHEY, CDR2 SMNVEV (reference sequence). In DNA form, the CDR3 reads TGTGCCAGCGGAAGACCCCAGGGGGCGGTGACTGAAGCTTTCTTT. As protein: CASGRPQGAVTEAFF.

The chain couples TRBV4-3 to TRBJ2-2; D unclear. CDR3 length equals 14 residues. The V end was cut by 0 bases, the J end by 7 bases, with 9 bases between. Per the germline V gene, CDR1 is LGHNA and CDR2 is YSLEER. For the CDR3, the DNA is TGCGCCAGCAGCCAAGAGTCGGTTGGCGGGGAGCTGTTTTTT. Protein: CASSQESVGGELFF.

The V gene is TRBV7-7, the J gene TRBJ2-3; 8 bases are shared with TRBD2. CDR1 and CDR2 from the germline V gene are SSHAT and FNYEAQ (reference sequence). V lost 5 bases and J lost 2; bases outside the gene matches: 6. There are 15 residues in the CDR3. In DNA form, the CDR3 reads TGTGCCAGCAGCAAGACTAGCGCCAACACAGATACGCAGTATTTT. Translating gives CASSKTSANTDTQYF.

The chain is built from TRBV7-2 and TRBJ2-4; D is possibly TRBD2 (5 bases). Germline lookup yields CDR1 SGHTA and CDR2 FQGNSA. V lost 2 bases and J lost 3, with 14 bases in between. The CDR3 is 16 residues long. CDR3 protein: CASSLRGNKGKNIQYF. The CDR3 DNA reads TGTGCCAGCAGCTTACGAGGGAATAAAGGCAAAAACATTCAGTACTTC.

V usage is TRBV7-2 and J usage is TRBJ2-3; 12 positions match TRBD1. The CDR3 has 16 residues. Trimming removed 8 bases from V and 4 bases from J; junction bases left unmatched: 10. The V gene's germline CDR1 is SGHTA and CDR2 FQGNSA. The CDR3 sequence is CASGMGTGGAADTQYF. The CDR3 DNA is TGTGCCAGCGGCATGGGGACAGGGGGCGCGGCAGATACGCAGTATTTT.

The rearrangement uses TRBV11-2 and TRBJ2-3; a weak D match, TRBD2 (6 bases). The CDR3 consists of 14 residues. The germline V gene has CDR1 SGHAT and CDR2 FQNNGV. The V and J ends lost 5 bases and 8 bases respectively, with 17 bases between them. The CDR3 loop is CASSPGLPEVTQYF. The CDR3 bases are TGTGCCAGCAGCCCGGGACTGCCGGAGGTTACGCAGTATTTT.

This sequence joins TRBV19 and TRBJ1-1, with D hard to call. The CDR3 runs 14 residues. With 1 base removed from V and 11 bases from J, the gap between germline ends came to 17 bases. The germline gives CDR1 LNHDA, CDR2 SQIVND (reference sequence). The CDR3 nucleotides are TGTGCCAGTAGTATAGTTGGCACACGGGTTATGGCTTTCTTT. Amino acids: CASSIVGTRVMAFF.

V usage is TRBV9 and J usage is TRBJ2-1, with TRBD1 as a possible D gene (5 bases). CDR3 length: 17 residues. The V and J ends lost 0 bases and 0 bases respectively, with 13 bases between them. CDR1 and CDR2 from the germline V gene are SGDLS and YYNGEE. The CDR3 coding sequence is TGTGCCAGCAGCGTAGAGCCAGGGCTTAGCTCCTACAATGAGCAGTTCTTC. Translation gives CASSVEPGLSSYNEQFF.

The rearrangement uses TRBV4-3 and TRBJ1-3, with D uncertain. This CDR3 spans 12 amino acids. V was cut by 0 bases and J by 9 bases, with 6 bases left in between. Germline values: CDR1 LGHNA, CDR2 YSLEER. CDR3 residues: CASSQERGTIYF. The CDR3 DNA reads TGCGCCAGCAGCCAAGAGCGTGGCACCATATATTTT.

This rearrangement joins TRBV9 to TRBJ2-7, with D perhaps TRBD1 (6 bases). V was cut by 4 bases and J by 2 bases, with 13 bases left in between. There are 14 residues in the CDR3. The germline gives CDR1 SGDLS, CDR2 YYNGEE. CDR3 sequence: CASSPKDSTYEQYF. The DNA for the CDR3 is TGTGCCAGCAGCCCGAAGGACAGCACCTACGAGCAGTACTTC.

V usage is TRBV18 and J usage is TRBJ1-2; TRBD1 might be the D (5 bases). The CDR3 consists of 15 residues. Germline values: CDR1 KGHSH, CDR2 LQKENI. Trimming removed 1 base from V and 2 bases from J, with 11 bases in between. The CDR3 region is CASSPRGGNNYGYTF. As DNA, the CDR3 is TGTGCCAGCTCACCACGCGGGGGAAACAACTATGGCTACACCTTC. The whole variable domain, filled in from reference TRBV18 and TRBJ1-2, reads NAGVMQNPRHLVRRRGQEARLRCSPMKGHSHVYWYRQLPEEGLKFMVYLQKENIIDESGMPKERFSAEFPKEGPSILRIQQVVRGDSAAYFCASSPRGGNNYGYTFGSGTRLTVV.

The J gene is TRBJ2-7, the V gene TRBV12-3 or TRBV12-4; TRBD2 might be the D (5 bases). The germline V and J ends were trimmed by 4 bases and 6 bases, with 10 bases remaining between them. This CDR3 spans 12 amino acids. CDR3 sequence: CASSYGLPEQYF. The DNA for the CDR3 is TGTGCCAGCAGTTACGGACTGCCCGAGCAGTACTTC.

The gene calls are TRBV4-1 and TRBJ2-7, with D perhaps matching TRBD1 (6 bases). This CDR3 spans 15 amino acids. Germline CDR1 MGHRA, CDR2 YSYEKL. The V gene lost 0 bases and the J gene lost 3 bases, with 12 bases spanning the gap. CDR3 residues: CASSQDEGQHYEQYF. DNA of the CDR3: TGCGCCAGCAGCCAAGATGAAGGACAGCACTACGAGCAGTACTTC.

As concerns this clone: This sample includes further DNA sequences coding for the same CDR3. This sequence joins TRBV5-1 and TRBJ1-4, with 9 bases that match TRBD1. The CDR3 runs 15 residues. V was clipped by 2 bases and J by 2 bases; unmatched bases: 1. The V gene's germline CDR1 is SGHRS and CDR2 YFSETQ. CDR3 residues: CASSLQGATNEKLFF. The CDR3 DNA follows: TGCGCCAGCAGCTTACAGGGGGCCACTAATGAAAAACTGTTTTTT.

The chain's CDR3 is CASKATAFTGELFF. The DNA for the CDR3 is TGCGCCAGCAAGGCGACAGCCTTCACCGGGGAGCTGTTTTTT. The chain is built from TRBV5-1 and TRBJ2-2; a possible D gene is TRBD1 (5 bases). CDR1 and CDR2 (germline): SGHRS, YFSETQ. Trimming pared 6 bases from V and 4 bases from J, leaving 13 bases between. The CDR3 runs 14 residues.

The V and J genes are TRBV7-9 and TRBJ1-2; D remains unclear. Germline V gene data show CDR1 as SEHNR and CDR2 as FQNEAQ (reference sequence). Trimming took 1 base from V and 4 from J, leaving 16 bases between them. This CDR3 is 16 amino acids long. DNA of the CDR3: TGTGCCAGCAGCTTAGGCGGTACGGTGGTATCCTATGGCTACACCTTC. Translating gives CASSLGGTVVSYGYTF.